The clone carrying this T cell receptor (beta chain) was seen more than once but under ten times. These data belong to a study of T cell changes during pregnancy in multiple sclerosis. Losses at the gene ends were 7 bases for V and 5 bases for J; bases not matched to a gene: 6. The CDR3 is 13 residues long. Germline V gene lookup returns CDR1 SNHLY and CDR2 FYNNEI. Assay used: immunoSEQ multiplex PCR; TCRdb lists only in-frame clones, some missing. Of 26,000 or so clones listed, around 86% are singletons. The specimen was CD4+ T cells from peripheral blood mononuclear cells, collected in the first trimester of pregnancy. The sequence derives from a female donor in good health, enrolled as a control in a pregnancy study. The gene calls are TRBV2 and TRBJ1-1, with TRBD1 identical over 8 bases. CDR3 sequence: CASIQGAWTEAFF. The CDR3 DNA is TGTGCCAGCATTCAGGGGGCCTGGACTGAAGCTTTCTTT.